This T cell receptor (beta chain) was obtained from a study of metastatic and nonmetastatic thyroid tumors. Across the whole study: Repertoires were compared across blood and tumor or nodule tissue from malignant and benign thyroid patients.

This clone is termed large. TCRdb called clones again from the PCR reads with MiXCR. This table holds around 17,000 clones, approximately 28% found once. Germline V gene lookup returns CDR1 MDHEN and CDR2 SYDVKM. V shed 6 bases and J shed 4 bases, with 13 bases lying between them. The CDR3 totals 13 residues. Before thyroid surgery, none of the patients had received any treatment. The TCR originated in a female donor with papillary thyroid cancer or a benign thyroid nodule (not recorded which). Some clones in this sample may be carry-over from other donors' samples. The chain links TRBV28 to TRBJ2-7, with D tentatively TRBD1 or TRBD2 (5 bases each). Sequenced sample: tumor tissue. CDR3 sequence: CASRPGRGYEQYF. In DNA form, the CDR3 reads TGTGCCAGCAGACCGGGACGAGGATACGAGCAGTACTTC.